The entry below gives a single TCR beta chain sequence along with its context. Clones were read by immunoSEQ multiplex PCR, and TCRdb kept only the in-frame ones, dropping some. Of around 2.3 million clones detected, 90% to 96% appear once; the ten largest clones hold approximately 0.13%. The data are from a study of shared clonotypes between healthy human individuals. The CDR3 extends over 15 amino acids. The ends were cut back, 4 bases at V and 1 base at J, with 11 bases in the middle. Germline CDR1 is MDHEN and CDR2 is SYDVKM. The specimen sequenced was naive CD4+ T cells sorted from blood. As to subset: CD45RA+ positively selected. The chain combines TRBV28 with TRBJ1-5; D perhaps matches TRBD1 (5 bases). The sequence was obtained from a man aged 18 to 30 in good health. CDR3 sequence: CASSSSGGSNQPQHF. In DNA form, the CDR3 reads TGTGCCAGCAGTTCCTCGGGGGGGAGCAATCAGCCCCAGCATTTT.